This T cell receptor beta chain derives from a study of vaccination and CD4 T cells after COVID-19. Oncomine TCR Beta short-read sequencing was applied to DNA from cultured CD4+ T cells. MiXCR was run by TCRdb on the PCR reads, yielding one entry per CDR3 protein. The sample lists some 25,000 distinct CDR3 sequences, around 49% occurring once. This clonotype was picked up a small number of times. Its cognate antigen is unknown. The treatment denotes: 10-day PBMC culture with coronavirus spike peptide pools or control peptides (ViraFEST assay). TCR sequencing followed the expansion of antigen-specific T cells with peptide pools in ViraFEST. V lost 1 base, J lost 3 bases, and 13 bases stayed unmatched. Germline lookup yields CDR1 SGHTA and CDR2 FQGNSA. CDR3 length equals 18 residues.

The V gene is TRBV7-2, the J gene TRBJ2-7; 9 bases map to TRBD2. The sequence came from a human donor who had recovered from COVID-19. What was sequenced was CD4+ T cells from blood, cultured in vitro. The CDR3, as DNA: TGTGCCAGCAGCTTAGTTCCGGCTAGCGGGAAATACTTCTACGAGCAGTACTTC. This translates into CASSLVPASGKYFYEQYF.